A single sample gave rise to the 15 T cell receptor beta chains below, sequenced in a study of cytomegalovirus exposure and HLA in healthy donors. This PCR relied on a set of 60 Vbeta primers and 13 Jbeta primers. Produced via immunoSEQ multiplex PCR; TCRdb's table is partial and in-frame only. This table lists 70,000 to 75,000 clones. Sequencing was carried out using PBMCs. The receptors originated from a female donor in good health and CMV-seropositive.

The V gene is TRBV6-1, the J gene TRBJ2-7; D unclear. CDR1 MNHNS and CDR2 SASEGT come from the germline V gene. The CDR3 has 13 amino acids. V lost 6 bases and J 0 bases, leaving 9 bases between the germline ends. The CDR3 DNA reads as TGTGCCAGCAGCAAGACATCCTCCTACGAGCAGTACTTC. This encodes CASSKTSSYEQYF.

The chain is built from TRBV5-1 and TRBJ1-6, with 7 bases that match TRBD1. CDR1 and CDR2 (germline): SGHRS, YFSETQ. With V trimmed by 4 bases and J by 8 bases, 6 bases remained unmatched. This CDR3 spans 14 amino acids. DNA of the CDR3: TGCGCCAGCAGCGGGGGACAGCCACATTCACCCCTCCACTTT. This translates into CASSGGQPHSPLHF. The variable domain in full, completed from reference TRBV5-1 and TRBJ1-6, reads KAGVTQTPRYLIKTRGQQVTLSCSPISGHRSVSWYQQTPGQGLQFLFEYFSETQRNKGNFPGRFSGRQFSNSRSEMNVSTLELGDSALYLCASSGGQPHSPLHFGNGTRLTVT.

The chain joins TRBV6-4 to TRBJ2-7, with 14 bases aligning to TRBD2. Germline CDR1 reads MRHNA; CDR2 reads SNTAGT. The V and J ends lost 4 bases and 5 bases, in that order; junction bases with no gene match: 1. The CDR3 runs to 14 residues. Here the CDR3 reads CASSGTSGRNEQYF. CDR3 bases: TGTGCCAGCAGTGGGACTAGCGGGAGGAACGAGCAGTACTTC.

The rearrangement uses TRBV18 and TRBJ1-1; TRBD1 might be the D (5 bases). The CDR3 loop spans 15 amino acids. Trimming took 3 bases from V and 1 from J, leaving 12 bases between them. Germline CDR1 and CDR2: KGHSH and LQKENI. CDR3 in DNA: TGTGCCAGCTCACCCCGACAGTCCCGGAACACTGAAGCTTTCTTT. As protein: CASSPRQSRNTEAFF.

As regards this clone: The sample contains more than one DNA sequence encoding this CDR3. This chain connects TRBV7-9 to TRBJ1-5; D ambiguous. Trimming shortened V by 2 bases and J by 4 bases, and 12 bases separated the two germline ends. The CDR3 is made up of 15 amino acids. The germline CDR1 and CDR2 sequences are SEHNR and FQNEAQ (reference sequence). The CDR3 DNA reads as TGTGCCAGCAGCTTATCGGGAAACTCTAATCAGCCCCAGCATTTT. It specifies CASSLSGNSNQPQHF. The full variable domain, rest sourced from reference TRBV7-9 and TRBJ1-5, is DTGVSQNPRHKITKRGQNVTFRCDPISEHNRLYWYRQTLGQGPEFLTYFQNEAQLEKSRLLSDRFSAERPKGSFSTLEIQRTEQGDSAMYLCASSLSGNSNQPQHFGDGTRLSIL.

The chain has TRBV4-1 and TRBJ2-1, with D tentatively TRBD1 (5 bases). This CDR3 is 12 amino acids long. Germline lookup yields CDR1 MGHRA and CDR2 YSYEKL. Trimming removed 4 bases from V and 6 bases from J, with 7 bases in between. This CDR3 is CASSRQGNEQFF. Written as DNA, the CDR3 is TGCGCCAGCAGCCGTCAGGGCAATGAGCAGTTCTTC.

This chain joins TRBV2 and TRBJ2-7; tentative D call: TRBD1 (6 bases). Trimming shortened V by 6 bases and J by 5 bases, and 14 bases separated the two germline ends. CDR1 and CDR2 (germline): SNHLY, FYNNEI. The CDR3 runs to 13 residues. The CDR3 is CASSMDSTHEQYF. CDR3 DNA: TGTGCCAGCAGCATGGACAGCACCCACGAGCAGTACTTC.

The chain recombines TRBV11-3 with TRBJ1-2; 7 positions match TRBD1. With V trimmed by 3 bases and J by 8 bases, 9 bases remained unmatched. The CDR3 contains 14 residues. The germline gives CDR1 SGHNT, CDR2 YENEEA. The CDR3 DNA follows: TGTGCCAGCAGCTTTAGGTCAACAGGGGAAGGCTACACCTTC. It encodes CASSFRSTGEGYTF.

This chain joins TRBV19 and TRBJ2-1; 10 bases line up with TRBD2. The CDR3 length is 15 residues. Germline CDR1 and CDR2: LNHDA and SQIVND (reference sequence). Trimming took 4 bases from V and 9 from J; bases not matched to a gene: 9. CDR3 nucleotide sequence: TGTGCCAGTAGTACTAGGACTAGCGGTGATACTGAGCAGTTCTTC. The encoded protein is CASSTRTSGDTEQFF.

About this clone itself: Its ends do not fully match the called genes, so a read error is possible. The chain recombines TRBV4-1 with TRBJ2-1; TRBD2 is a possible D gene (5 bases). Germline values: CDR1 MGHRA, CDR2 YSYEKL. The CDR3 has 17 amino acids. CDR3 region: CASSQDTAAGSDNEQFF. CDR3 DNA: TGCGCCAGCAGCCAAGATACAGCGGCAGGCTCCGACAATGAGCAGTTCTTC.

The chain uses TRBV18 and TRBJ1-2; TRBD1 might be the D (5 bases). Germline values: CDR1 KGHSH, CDR2 LQKENI. Trimming stripped 6 bases from V and 2 bases from J, with 13 bases between. The CDR3 has 14 residues. CDR3 sequence: CASSQDQGNYGYTF. The CDR3 nucleotides are TGTGCCAGCTCTCAAGACCAGGGCAACTATGGCTACACCTTC. Based on the CDR3 plus reference TRBV18 and TRBJ1-2, the full variable domain is NAGVMQNPRHLVRRRGQEARLRCSPMKGHSHVYWYRQLPEEGLKFMVYLQKENIIDESGMPKERFSAEFPKEGPSILRIQQVVRGDSAAYFCASSQDQGNYGYTFGSGTRLTVV.

The V gene is TRBV6-5, the J gene TRBJ2-7; 11 bases are shared with TRBD2. The CDR3 sequence is 15 residues long. CDR1 MNHEY and CDR2 SVGAGI come from the germline V gene. Trimming removed 6 bases from V and 3 bases from J; junction bases left unmatched: 7. CDR3 sequence: CASRAGTSGRYEQYF. The CDR3, as DNA: TGTGCCAGCAGAGCCGGGACTAGCGGCCGCTACGAGCAGTACTTC.

This chain joins TRBV29-1 and TRBJ1-6, with D perhaps TRBD1 (5 bases). This CDR3 has 13 residues. Trimming shortened V by 7 bases and J by 10 bases, and 17 bases separated the two germline ends. Germline V gene lookup returns CDR1 SQVTM and CDR2 ANQGSEA. The CDR3 region is CSARDQEGSPLHF. In DNA, the CDR3 is TGCAGCGCCAGGGACCAGGAGGGCTCACCCCTCCACTTT.

The chain combines TRBV2 with TRBJ1-5; possible D gene TRBD1, 6 bases. Trimming shortened V by 7 bases and J by 1 base, and 14 bases separated the two germline ends. Germline V gene sequence: CDR1 SNHLY, CDR2 FYNNEI. CDR3 length: 15 residues. CDR3 amino acids: CASKEERGSNQPQHF. CDR3 in DNA: TGTGCCAGCAAGGAGGAGAGGGGGAGCAATCAGCCCCAGCATTTT.

The DNA of the CDR3 is TGTGCCAGCAGCTCTCCGGGACAGGGACACTATGGCTACACCTTC. Encoded protein: CASSSPGQGHYGYTF. The chain has TRBV7-2 and TRBJ1-2; 9 bases line up with TRBD1. Germline V gene lookup returns CDR1 SGHTA and CDR2 FQGNSA. The CDR3 runs 15 residues. After removal of 4 bases from V and 3 bases from J, the junction contained 6 bases not matched to a gene.